A single sample gave rise to the 20 T cell receptor beta chains below, sequenced in a study of blood T cell repertoires in COVID-19. Some clones are missing from TCRdb's copy, which holds only in-frame ones; the method was immunoSEQ multiplex PCR. The repertoire holds about 230,000 clones, with around 88% as singletons. Sequenced: peripheral blood. The source of these receptors is a man at least 80 years old with acute or convalescent COVID-19.

This clone was recorded a few times. V gene TRBV5-4 combines with J gene TRBJ1-1, with 12 bases that match TRBD1. V lost 4 bases and J lost 4; bases outside the gene matches: 5. This CDR3 contains 15 residues. Germline V gene lookup returns CDR1 SGHNT and CDR2 YYREEE (reference sequence). CDR3 in amino acids: CASSVGQGAVTEAFF. DNA of the CDR3: TGTGCCAGCAGCGTGGGACAGGGGGCGGTCACTGAAGCTTTCTTT.

V is TRBV10-3 and J is TRBJ1-1, with no clear D. CDR1 is ENHRY and CDR2 is SYGVKD in the germline V gene. This CDR3 has 13 residues. Trimming took off 2 bases at V and 2 bases at J, with 6 bases between the two ends. The CDR3 DNA reads TGTGCCATCAGTGAGGCAGGAAACACTGAAGCTTTCTTT. This translates into CAISEAGNTEAFF.

The rearrangement links TRBV28 to TRBJ1-5, with a tentative D call TRBD1 (6 bases). V gave up 6 bases and J gave up 0 bases, with 12 bases separating them. This CDR3 contains 15 residues. CDR1 is MDHEN, CDR2 SYDVKM, per germline. The CDR3 DNA reads as TGTGCCAGCAGGCCGCAGGGGTATAGCAATCAGCCCCAGCATTTT. Its protein product is CASRPQGYSNQPQHF.

The chain couples TRBV7-6 to TRBJ2-2, with a tentative D call TRBD2 (6 bases). This CDR3 has 18 amino acids. The ends were cut back, 5 bases at V and 3 bases at J, with 22 bases in the middle. CDR1 and CDR2 from the germline V gene are SGHVS and FNYEAQ. In DNA form, the CDR3 reads TGTGCCAGCAGCCCATGGGTAGCCGGGAGCACGGACACCGGGGAGCTGTTTTTT. It codes for CASSPWVAGSTDTGELFF.

V is TRBV5-1 and J is TRBJ2-2, with D perhaps matching TRBD1 (6 bases). The CDR3 length is 16 residues. The germline CDR1 and CDR2 sequences are SGHRS and YFSETQ. V was pared by 3 bases and J by 1 base, with 13 bases between. The CDR3 DNA reads TGCGCCAGCAGCTCGACGCGACAGGAGAACACCGGGGAGCTGTTTTTT. Translating it yields CASSSTRQENTGELFF.

The V and J genes are TRBV6-5 and TRBJ1-5; weak D call: TRBD1 (6 bases). The CDR3 covers 15 residues. Trimming took off 6 bases at V and 6 bases at J, with 18 bases between the two ends. Per the germline V gene, CDR1 is MNHEY and CDR2 is SVGAGI. The CDR3 loop reads CASRSTGKGGQPQHF. In DNA, the CDR3 is TGTGCCAGCAGGAGTACAGGGAAAGGGGGTCAGCCCCAGCATTTT.

The rearrangement links TRBV2 to TRBJ2-5; maybe TRBD1 (6 bases). Germline V gene data show CDR1 as SNHLY and CDR2 as FYNNEI. The CDR3 totals 15 residues. V lost 1 base and J lost 4, with 13 bases in between. CDR3: CASSEGMGRGETQYF. CDR3 nucleotide sequence: TGTGCCAGCAGTGAAGGTATGGGCAGGGGAGAGACCCAGTACTTC.

The CDR3 loop is CASTTVHRERTDTQYF. The CDR3 coding sequence is TGCGCCAGCACTACCGTCCACAGGGAGAGGACAGATACGCAGTATTTT. The rearrangement links TRBV10-1 to TRBJ2-3; weak D call: TRBD1 (6 bases). The CDR3 is made up of 16 amino acids. Looked up from germline, CDR1 is WNHNN and CDR2 is SYGVQD (reference sequence). Trimming stripped 7 bases from V and 3 bases from J, with 20 bases between.

This chain joins TRBV6-4 and TRBJ1-1; no firm D call. The CDR3 has 13 amino acids. Trimming cost V 5 bases and J 4 bases, with 11 bases left between them. The V gene's germline CDR1 is MRHNA and CDR2 SNTAGT. CDR3 sequence (DNA): TGTGCCAGCAGTAAAGAGGGCTTCACTGAAGCTTTCTTT. Its protein product is CASSKEGFTEAFF.

The chain couples TRBV7-9 to TRBJ2-3, with 9 bases fitting TRBD1. V was clipped by 2 bases and J by 3 bases; unmatched bases: 6. Per the germline V gene, CDR1 is SEHNR and CDR2 is FQNEAQ (reference sequence). The CDR3 runs to 16 residues. CDR3 bases: TGTGCCAGCAGCTTATACCGGGACAGGGCGACAGATACGCAGTATTTT. It codes for CASSLYRDRATDTQYF.

This clone was seen a handful of times. V and J are TRBV5-1 and TRBJ2-4; D gene uncertain. The CDR3 consists of 16 residues. Deletions cut 4 bases from V and 0 bases from J, with 14 bases between. Germline V gives CDR1 SGHRS, CDR2 YFSETQ. The CDR3 region is CASSPNLTLAKNIQYF. CDR3 nucleotides: TGCGCCAGCAGCCCGAACTTAACCCTAGCCAAAAACATTCAGTACTTC.

The chain carries TRBV6-5 and TRBJ2-7, with TRBD1 matching over 9 bases. CDR1 MNHEY and CDR2 SVGAGI come from the germline V gene. With V trimmed by 0 bases and J by 1 base, 4 bases remained unmatched. This CDR3 contains 16 residues. The CDR3 is CASSYSPGQGSYEQYF. The CDR3 DNA reads TGTGCCAGCAGTTACTCACCGGGACAGGGTTCCTACGAGCAGTACTTC.

The rearrangement links TRBV19 to TRBJ2-7; TRBD2 aligns across 11 bases. The CDR3 is made up of 13 amino acids. Germline values: CDR1 LNHDA, CDR2 SQIVND (reference sequence). V shed 5 bases, J shed 3 bases, and the junction held 0 bases outside the gene matches. CDR3 DNA: TGTGCCAGTAGTGGGACTAGCGGCTACGAGCAGTACTTC. It codes for CASSGTSGYEQYF.

V and J are TRBV10-3 and TRBJ2-7, with TRBD1 identical over 7 bases. The CDR3 is 15 amino acids. V lost 2 bases, J lost 0 bases, and 4 bases stayed unmatched. CDR1 and CDR2 from the germline V gene are ENHRY and SYGVKD. The CDR3 here is CAISEPGTASYEQYF. CDR3 nucleotides: TGTGCCATCAGTGAGCCCGGGACAGCCTCCTACGAGCAGTACTTC.

The genes are TRBV19 and TRBJ1-5; 7 nucleotides match TRBD1. Per germline, CDR1 LNHDA and CDR2 SQIVND (reference sequence). Trimming at V came to 9 bases and at J to 0 bases, leaving 8 bases not matched to a gene. CDR3 length equals 15 residues. In DNA, the CDR3 is TGTGCCAGCAGACAGGGAGTGAATAGCAATCAGCCCCAGCATTTT. This gives the protein CASRQGVNSNQPQHF.

V and J are TRBV2 and TRBJ1-5, with no clear D. The CDR3 is made up of 15 amino acids. The V and J ends lost 2 bases and 3 bases respectively, with 11 bases between them. CDR1 is SNHLY, CDR2 FYNNEI, per germline. CDR3 coding DNA: TGTGCCAGCAGTGAAAGAGGGCGAACCAATCAGCCCCAGCATTTT. Translating it yields CASSERGRTNQPQHF.

The chain has TRBV19 and TRBJ2-6; D is ambiguous. Germline CDR1 and CDR2: LNHDA and SQIVND (reference sequence). The ends were cut back, 2 bases at V and 2 bases at J, with 7 bases in the middle. This CDR3 region has 15 residues. CDR3 protein: CASSISVTGANVLTF. The DNA for the CDR3 is TGTGCCAGTAGTATATCGGTAACTGGGGCCAACGTCCTGACTTTC.

This chain connects TRBV6-1 to TRBJ2-7, with TRBD1 matching over 9 bases. J was trimmed by 5 bases and V by 2 bases; bases with no gene match: 10. The germline V gene has CDR1 MNHNS and CDR2 SASEGT. This CDR3 is 16 amino acids long. Here the CDR3 DNA reads TGTGCCAGCAGTGAACAGAGGGACAGGGTTTTCGACGAGCAGTACTTC. This gives the protein CASSEQRDRVFDEQYF.

This chain links TRBV15 with TRBJ1-5; D is possibly TRBD1 (6 bases). The CDR3 length is 16 residues. Germline loops: CDR1 LNHNV, CDR2 YYDKDF (reference sequence). The V and J ends lost 0 bases and 10 bases respectively, with 19 bases between them. The CDR3 is CATSRDIRGSVSPQHF. The CDR3 DNA follows: TGTGCCACCAGCAGAGATATTAGGGGGTCCGTATCCCCCCAGCATTTT.

V gene TRBV2 combines with J gene TRBJ2-3; D may be TRBD1 (6 bases). Trimming cost V 3 bases and J 7 bases, with 11 bases left between them. The CDR3 runs to 13 residues. Germline CDR1 is SNHLY and CDR2 is FYNNEI. The CDR3 region has the DNA TGTGCCAGCAGTGATGGCAGGGGTCATACGCAGTATTTT. Translated, it gives CASSDGRGHTQYF. Based on the CDR3 plus reference TRBV2 and TRBJ2-3, the full variable domain is EPEVTQTPSHQVTQMGQEVILRCVPISNHLYFYWYRQILGQKVEFLVSFYNNEISEKSEIFDDQFSVERPDGSNFTLKIRSTKLEDSAMYFCASSDGRGHTQYFGPGTRLTVL.